The T cell receptor (beta chain) described here comes from a study of blood T cell repertoires in COVID-19. This CDR3 is 15 amino acids long. Germline V lookup: CDR1 SGHKS, CDR2 YYEKEE (reference sequence). The V gene lost 3 bases and the J gene lost 0 bases, with 10 bases spanning the gap. Per the study methods: Amplification with reference gene primers provided the estimates of nucleated cell counts. Profiled with immunoSEQ multiplex PCR; TCRdb holds only in-frame clones, not every one. Clone size and V and J calls were adopted from that table, with D and trimming inferred from the DNA. This sample carries a few hundred thousand clones, roughly nine tenths of them seen once, and the ten largest clones take roughly 1.2%.

Sequencing was carried out using peripheral blood. V is TRBV5-5 and J is TRBJ1-3; unclear D gene. The sequence came from a man in his forties with acute or convalescent COVID-19. The CDR3 nucleotides read TGTGCCAGCAGCTCCGACACCATCTCTGGAAACACCATATATTTT. Its translation is CASSSDTISGNTIYF.